This passage covers 21 T cell receptor beta chains from one sample sequenced in a study of T cell responses to AZD1222 COVID-19 vaccine. TCRdb's copy holds only in-frame clones and misses some; the assay was immunoSEQ multiplex PCR. Of 110,000 or so clones detected, approximately 89% appear once; the ten largest clones hold 6.5%. Sample: peripheral blood, taken 28 days after the second AZD1222 dose. The receptors originated from an adult who received the AZD1222 COVID-19 vaccine.

The chain uses TRBV10-1 and TRBJ1-2; 9 bases are shared with TRBD1. The V gene end was trimmed by 7 bases and the J gene end by 7 bases; junction bases not matched to a gene: 4. This CDR3 region has 12 residues. Looked up from germline, CDR1 is WNHNN and CDR2 is SYGVQD (reference sequence). The CDR3 DNA is TGCGCCAGCATTGGACAGGGGTCTGGCTACACCTTC. This sequence encodes CASIGQGSGYTF.

This clone was counted a single time. The chain couples TRBV24-1 to TRBJ1-4; D is perhaps TRBD1 (5 bases). The CDR3 length is 14 residues. Trimming pared 6 bases from V and 5 bases from J, leaving 12 bases between. CDR1 and CDR2 (germline): KGHDR, SFDVKD. In DNA, the CDR3 is TGTGCCACCAGTTCCGGGGGAGGAAATGAAAAACTGTTTTTT. Residues: CATSSGGGNEKLFF.

The chain links TRBV7-2 to TRBJ2-3, with unresolved D. Trimming left V 2 bases short and J 0 bases short, with 18 bases between. The CDR3 contains 18 residues. Germline V CDR1 and CDR2: SGHTA, FQGNSA. For the CDR3, the DNA is TGTGCCAGCAGCTTACTACCCCCAAGATACCAGAGCACAGATACGCAGTATTTT. As protein: CASSLLPPRYQSTDTQYF.

The rearrangement uses TRBV9 and TRBJ1-6; a weak D match, TRBD1 (5 bases). Trimming removed 0 bases from V and 7 bases from J, with 11 bases in between. The CDR3 has 15 residues. From germline, CDR1 is SGDLS and CDR2 YYNGEE. DNA of the CDR3: TGTGCCAGCAGCGTAGGTGGGACGGTAAATTCACCCCTCCACTTT. Its translation is CASSVGGTVNSPLHF.

For the CDR3, the DNA is TGTGCCACCCCCGCCCCCCGGGCTCCCCTAGGTGAAGAAAAACTGTTTTTT. It codes for CATPAPRAPLGEEKLFF. The chain joins TRBV24-1 to TRBJ1-4, with D unclear. The V end was cut by 9 bases, the J end by 8 bases, with 27 bases between. This CDR3 region has 17 residues. Germline V lookup: CDR1 KGHDR, CDR2 SFDVKD.

This chain's CDR3 is CASSWDRGLSGYTF. In DNA, the CDR3 is TGTGCCAGCAGTTGGGACAGGGGGTTGAGTGGCTACACCTTC. This chain links TRBV5-5 with TRBJ1-2; 11 positions agree with TRBD1. Germline V gives CDR1 SGHKS, CDR2 YYEKEE (reference sequence). V dropped 5 bases and J dropped 7; count of bases not matched to a gene: 7. The CDR3 spans 14 residues.

The chain uses TRBV10-3 and TRBJ1-4; a weak D match, TRBD1 (6 bases). Germline V lookup: CDR1 ENHRY, CDR2 SYGVKD. The CDR3 is 18 residues long. V gave up 0 bases and J gave up 1 base, with 15 bases separating them. Written as DNA, the CDR3 is TGTGCCATCAGTGAGTCGTTACAGGGAGGCGAAACTAATGAAAAACTGTTTTTT. It is translated as CAISESLQGGETNEKLFF.

The chain couples TRBV7-9 to TRBJ2-3; a possible D gene is TRBD2 (7 bases). V dropped 4 bases and J dropped 2 bases, with 10 bases sitting between them. The CDR3 runs to 14 residues. CDR1 SEHNR and CDR2 FQNEAQ come from the germline V gene (reference sequence). In nucleotides, the CDR3 is TGTGCCAGCAGCTCCCGGGGGGCCACAGATACGCAGTATTTT. This translates into CASSSRGATDTQYF.

The V and J genes are TRBV6-2 or TRBV6-3 and TRBJ2-4, with a tentative D call TRBD1 (5 bases). The CDR3 consists of 17 residues. CDR1 MNHEY and CDR2 SVGEGT come from the germline V gene. V was trimmed by 5 bases and J by 0 bases, leaving 17 bases between them. The CDR3, as DNA: TGTGCCAGCAGTCCAGAGGCCCCAGGGCTAGCCAAAAACATTCAGTACTTC. It encodes CASSPEAPGLAKNIQYF.

In this sample, this clone turned up once. The rearrangement joins TRBV5-1 to TRBJ2-7; 10 nucleotides match TRBD1. After removal of 0 bases from V and 6 bases from J, the junction contained 6 bases not matched to a gene. The CDR3 is 15 residues long. Germline-derived CDR1 and CDR2 are SGHRS and YFSETQ. The CDR3 spells CASSLAGTGEGEQYF. Here the CDR3 DNA reads TGCGCCAGCAGCTTGGCCGGGACAGGGGAGGGCGAGCAGTACTTC.

V usage is TRBV6-2 or TRBV6-3 and J usage is TRBJ1-2; D is undetermined. V gave up 7 bases and J gave up 7 bases, with 19 bases separating them. Germline loops: CDR1 MNHEY, CDR2 SVGEGT. CDR3 length: 14 residues. CDR3: CASTPDGPRRGYTF. Here the CDR3 DNA reads TGTGCCAGCACCCCGGACGGGCCGCGGCGTGGCTACACCTTC.

The chain joins TRBV6-2 or TRBV6-3 to TRBJ2-4; no clear D gene. The CDR3 is 13 residues long. Looked up from germline, CDR1 is MNHEY and CDR2 is SVGEGT. V gave up 6 bases and J gave up 3 bases, with 9 bases separating them. The CDR3 reads CASSPNNKNIQYF. Written as DNA, the CDR3 is TGTGCCAGCAGCCCCAACAACAAAAACATTCAGTACTTC.

V and J are TRBV5-1 and TRBJ2-2, with D hard to call. CDR3 length equals 12 residues. Germline V CDR1 and CDR2: SGHRS, YFSETQ. V was clipped by 0 bases and J by 7 bases, with 4 bases between them. In DNA, the CDR3 is TGCGCCAGCAGCTTGGCCGACGGGGAGCTGTTTTTT. It encodes CASSLADGELFF. The whole variable domain, filled in from reference TRBV5-1 and TRBJ2-2, reads KAGVTQTPRYLIKTRGQQVTLSCSPISGHRSVSWYQQTPGQGLQFLFEYFSETQRNKGNFPGRFSGRQFSNSRSEMNVSTLELGDSALYLCASSLADGELFFGEGSRLTVL.

The chain carries TRBV27 and TRBJ2-1, with unresolved D. CDR1 is MNHEY, CDR2 SMNVEV, per germline (reference sequence). V was trimmed by 3 bases and J by 10 bases, leaving 10 bases between them. The CDR3 runs 12 residues. CDR3 sequence (DNA): TGTGCCAGCAGTTTTAGGGTCGGGGAGCAGTTCTTC. This sequence encodes CASSFRVGEQFF.

CDR3 DNA sequence: TGTGCCAGCAGCTTACGCCAGGGCGGTGGCACTGAAGCTTTCTTT. It codes for CASSLRQGGGTEAFF. The chain is built from TRBV11-2 and TRBJ1-1; possible D gene TRBD1, 5 bases. The CDR3 sequence is 15 residues long. Per the germline V gene, CDR1 is SGHAT and CDR2 is FQNNGV. V lost 2 bases, J lost 4 bases, and 14 bases lay in between.

This clone was seen once. The genes are TRBV18 and TRBJ1-2; 7 positions match TRBD1. The germline V gene encodes CDR1 KGHSH and CDR2 LQKENI. Unmatched junction bases numbered 7, after V lost 10 bases and J lost 2 bases. This CDR3 is 13 amino acids long. The DNA for the CDR3 is TGTGCCACCAGAGGGGACAGCAACTATGGCTACACCTTC. It encodes CATRGDSNYGYTF.

This chain connects TRBV7-9 to TRBJ1-1, with 11 bases aligning to TRBD1. V was pared by 5 bases and J by 0 bases, with 14 bases of the junction left unmatched. This CDR3 is 19 amino acids long. From germline, CDR1 is SEHNR and CDR2 FQNEAQ (reference sequence). The chain's CDR3 is CASSSNRAGTGGLNTEAFF. DNA for the CDR3: TGTGCCAGCAGCAGCAACCGTGCCGGGACAGGGGGTTTGAACACTGAAGCTTTCTTT. The whole variable domain, remainder taken from reference TRBV7-9 and TRBJ1-1, is DTGVSQNPRHKITKRGQNVTFRCDPISEHNRLYWYRQTLGQGPEFLTYFQNEAQLEKSRLLSDRFSAERPKGSFSTLEIQRTEQGDSAMYLCASSSNRAGTGGLNTEAFFGQGTRLTVV.

The chain links TRBV7-2 to TRBJ1-3, with D perhaps TRBD1 (5 bases). CDR1 and CDR2 (germline): SGHTA, FQGNSA. The CDR3 runs to 13 residues. Trimming removed 4 bases from V and 4 bases from J, with 8 bases in between. CDR3 sequence: CASSSNRGNTIYF. DNA of the CDR3: TGTGCCAGCAGCTCCAACAGGGGAAACACCATATATTTT.

In its sample, this clone was seen many times. The chain uses TRBV6-2 or TRBV6-3 and TRBJ1-6; D is ambiguous. The CDR3 is made up of 11 amino acids. V was trimmed by 5 bases and J by 14 bases, leaving 10 bases between them. The V gene's germline CDR1 is MNHEY and CDR2 SVGEGT. This chain's CDR3 is CASSEHQALHF. The CDR3 DNA is TGTGCCAGCAGTGAGCATCAGGCCCTCCACTTT.

The chain has TRBV7-9 and TRBJ2-5; D perhaps matches TRBD1 (6 bases). This CDR3 has 14 residues. Trimming took off 0 bases at V and 4 bases at J, with 9 bases between the two ends. Germline V lookup: CDR1 SEHNR, CDR2 FQNEAQ (reference sequence). The CDR3 DNA reads as TGTGCCAGCAGCTTAGCCTCAGGGGTAGAGACCCAGTACTTC. Residues: CASSLASGVETQYF.

The V and J genes are TRBV5-4 and TRBJ2-2, with D possibly TRBD2 on 7 matching bases. Between the trimmed V and J ends, which lost 1 base and 2 bases, there was a span of 9 bases. Per germline, CDR1 SGHNT and CDR2 YYREEE (reference sequence). This CDR3 contains 15 residues. This CDR3 is CASSLSGGNTGELFF. As DNA, the CDR3 is TGTGCCAGCAGCTTGTCGGGGGGCAACACCGGGGAGCTGTTTTTT. Supplemented by reference TRBV5-4 and TRBJ2-2, the full variable domain reads ETGVTQSPTHLIKTRGQQVTLRCSSQSGHNTVSWYQQALGQGPQFIFQYYREEENGRGNFPPRFSGLQFPNYSSELNVNALELDDSALYLCASSLSGGNTGELFFGEGSRLTVL.